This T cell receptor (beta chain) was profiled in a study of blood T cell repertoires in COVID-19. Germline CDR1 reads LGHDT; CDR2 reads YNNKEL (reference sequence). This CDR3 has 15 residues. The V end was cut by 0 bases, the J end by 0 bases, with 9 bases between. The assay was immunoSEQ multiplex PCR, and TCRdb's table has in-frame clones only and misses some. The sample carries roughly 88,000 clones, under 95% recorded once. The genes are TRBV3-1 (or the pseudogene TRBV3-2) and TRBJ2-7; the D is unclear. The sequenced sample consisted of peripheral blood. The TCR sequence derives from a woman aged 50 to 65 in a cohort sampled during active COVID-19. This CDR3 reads CASSQEWSSSYEQYF. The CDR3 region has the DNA TGTGCCAGCAGCCAAGAATGGTCCAGCTCCTACGAGCAGTACTTC.